Listed below are T cell receptor beta chains from one sample, sequenced in a study of blood T cell repertoires in COVID-19. Using immunoSEQ multiplex PCR, the repertoire was profiled, and TCRdb retains in-frame clones only, with some absent. This sample yields 150,000 to 200,000 clones, of which approximately 90% are seen a single time; under 6.5% belongs to the top ten. What was sequenced was peripheral blood. The receptors here all came from a man aged 40-49 years with active or convalescent COVID-19. The CDR3 runs from the conserved cysteine through the conserved F or W. D genes are given only for firm matches. Not every row has a clone size; where given, it reads once, few, many or a size class.

size	D	V	J	DNA	CDR3
once	TRBD1	TRBV11-2	TRBJ1-6	TGTGCCAGCAGCTTAGGGTTACAGGGGGCGAGTTCACCCCTCCACTTT	CASSLGLQGASSPLHF
.	TRBD1	TRBV5-8	TRBJ1-1	TGTGCCAGCAAAGGGACAGGTTGGAACACTGAAGCTTTCTTT	CASKGTGWNTEAFF
.	.	TRBV19	TRBJ1-2	TGTGCCAGTAGTACAGGGTTGGGGATTAACTATGGCTACACCTTC	CASSTGLGINYGYTF
.	.	TRBV11-2	TRBJ1-5	TGTGCCAGCAGTTTCGACAGACTCTATCAGCCCCAGCATTTT	CASSFDRLYQPQHF
.	.	TRBV11-2	TRBJ1-2	TGTGCCAGCAGCCGAGAACAGGGAGGGGGCTACACCTTC	CASSREQGGGYTF
once	.	TRBV9	TRBJ2-7	TGTGCCAGCAGCGCTGATCCAGGGTCCGTTACCTCCACTCGACAGTACTTC	CASSADPGSVTSTRQYF
.	TRBD1	TRBV6-5	TRBJ1-3	TGTGCCAGCAGTCCCGGGACAGGGGGGAGGAGCACCATATATTTT	CASSPGTGGRSTIYF
.	TRBD1	TRBV7-2	TRBJ1-1	TGTGCCAGCAGCTTAATGGCAGGGGGCGCAAGGAACACTGAAGCTTTCTTT	CASSLMAGGARNTEAFF
.	TRBD1	TRBV2	TRBJ1-2	TGTGCCAGCAGTGAGATAGGGGACAGGTCTGGCTACACCTTC	CASSEIGDRSGYTF
.	TRBD1	TRBV2	TRBJ1-1	TGTGCCAGGGGAGCTACAGGGGGCACTGAAGCTTTCTTT	CARGATGGTEAFF
.	TRBD2	TRBV7-7	TRBJ2-3	TGTGCCAGCAGCTTTCTAGCGGGGGAGGTCACAGATACGCAGTATTTT	CASSFLAGEVTDTQYF
.	TRBD1	TRBV7-2	TRBJ2-2	TGTGCCAGCAGCTTAGTAATCGGGGGGACAGGGTCGGTCGGGGAGCTGTTTTTT	CASSLVIGGTGSVGELFF
.	.	TRBV5-1	TRBJ1-4	TGCGCCAGCAGCCCAGGAAGGGAGGGTGGAGAAAAACTGTTTTTT	CASSPGREGGEKLFF
few	.	TRBV18	TRBJ2-3	TGTGCCAGCTCACTCAGGGTTGCAGATACGCAGTATTTT	CASSLRVADTQYF
once	.	TRBV21-1	TRBJ2-1	TGTGCCAGCAGCAAGAGACGGCCAGGGGGCTCCTACAATGAGCAGTTCTTC	CASSKRRPGGSYNEQFF
.	.	TRBV28	TRBJ1-2	TGTGCCAGCAGTTTACGCTATGGCTACACCTTC	CASSLRYGYTF
few	.	TRBV27	TRBJ1-5	TGTGCCAGCAGTTTACTTCAGGGATACAATCAGCCCCAGCATTTT	CASSLLQGYNQPQHF
.	.	TRBV6-2/TRBV6-3	TRBJ1-5	TGTGCCAGCAGTTATTCTTTGCGGGGTAGGATGCGCAATCAGCCCCAGCATTTT	CASSYSLRGRMRNQPQHF
once	.	TRBV5-4	TRBJ2-2	TGTGCCAGCAGCTTGAACACAGGAAAGAACACCGGGGAGCTGTTTTTT	CASSLNTGKNTGELFF
once	.	TRBV19	TRBJ1-4	TGTGCCAGTAGTATAGGAGGAGGTTCTGAAAAACTGTTTTTT	CASSIGGGSEKLFF
few	.	TRBV6-6	TRBJ2-1	TGTGCCAGCAGTAGCACGGACAGCTACAATGAGCAGTTCTTC	CASSSTDSYNEQFF
.	.	TRBV18	TRBJ1-4	TGTGCCAGCTCACCACGGCCGGGAACAACTAATGAAAAACTGTTTTTT	CASSPRPGTTNEKLFF
.	TRBD2	TRBV2	TRBJ2-1	TGTGCCAGCAGTAACCTAGCGGGAGGCGGCAATGAGCAGTTCTTC	CASSNLAGGGNEQFF
once	.	TRBV7-9	TRBJ1-1	TGTGCCAGCAGCCAACTTACGAGTGCCACTTCGAACACTGAAGCTTTCTTT	CASSQLTSATSNTEAFF
once	.	TRBV18	TRBJ1-5	TGTGCCAGCTCACCCCAGGGTGCGGGACAGCCCCAGCATTTT	CASSPQGAGQPQHF
.	TRBD1	TRBV5-1	TRBJ2-1	TGCGCCAGCAGCTTGGTACAGGGGGGCAATGAGCAGTTCTTC	CASSLVQGGNEQFF
.	.	TRBV14	TRBJ2-7	TGTGCCAGCAGCCAGCGGGCCTTTGGGGGGAAGGTAACCTACGAGCAGTACTTC	CASSQRAFGGKVTYEQYF
.	.	TRBV27	TRBJ1-6	TGTGCCAGCAGTATGACAGCTGATAATTCACCCCTCCACTTT	CASSMTADNSPLHF
.	.	TRBV3-1/TRBV3-2	TRBJ2-7	TGTGCCAGCAGCCAAGTAGGAGTGGGGGCGATGAGCTCCTACGAGCAGTACTTC	CASSQVGVGAMSSYEQYF
.	TRBD2	TRBV7-2	TRBJ2-5	TGTGCCAGCAGCTTAGTACCCAGCGGGGGGGCCCGGCAAGAGACCCAGTACTTC	CASSLVPSGGARQETQYF
.	.	TRBV2	TRBJ1-4	TGTGCCAGCAGTCTTCAGGGGATCGAAAAACTGTTTTTT	CASSLQGIEKLFF
.	.	TRBV19	TRBJ1-1	TGTGCCAGTAGTATAGCAGTTGATAGCCAAGCTTTCTTT	CASSIAVDSQAFF
once	TRBD1	TRBV12-3/TRBV12-4	TRBJ1-4	TGTGCCAGCAGTTACCGGGACAGCTTGTTTTTT	CASSYRDSLFF
.	.	TRBV19	TRBJ2-5	TGTGCCAGTAGTTTAAGGACAGCCACGCAAGAGACCCAGTACTTC	CASSLRTATQETQYF
.	.	TRBV11-2	TRBJ2-5	TGTGCCAGCAGGGAAAATTCGGGTACGCGGGAGACCCAGTACTTC	CASRENSGTRETQYF
.	TRBD1	TRBV6-5	TRBJ2-7	TGTGCCAGCAGCACGACAGGGAATTCGGGCGAGCAGTACTTC	CASSTTGNSGEQYF
.	TRBD1	TRBV9	TRBJ1-1	TGTGCCAGCAGCGCGCACAGGGGGGCCACTGAAGCTTTCTTT	CASSAHRGATEAFF
.	TRBD2	TRBV4-2	TRBJ2-7	TGTGCCAGCAGCCAAATAATTGGCGGGGGGGGCCCGTACGAGCAGTACTTC	CASSQIIGGGGPYEQYF
.	.	TRBV28	TRBJ1-3	TGTGCCAGCAGTTTTACGGCGGGGTTCGGAAACACCATATATTTT	CASSFTAGFGNTIYF
.	TRBD1	TRBV10-2	TRBJ1-2	TGCGCCATCAGGGACAGGGGTGACTATGGCTACACCTTC	CAIRDRGDYGYTF
once	TRBD1	TRBV11-2	TRBJ2-7	TGTGCCAGCAGCTTAGGGACAGGTTTGGCGTACGAGCAGTACTTC	CASSLGTGLAYEQYF
.	.	TRBV18	TRBJ2-5	TGTGCCAGCTCACTAGATCAAGAGACCCAGTACTTC	CASSLDQETQYF